This T cell receptor beta chain was identified in a study of cytomegalovirus exposure and HLA in healthy donors. Study details: Genotyping of about 400 donors showed that 70% to 90% belonged to the Caucasian-associated ancestry cluster.

With 4 bases removed from V and 5 bases from J, the gap between germline ends came to 8 bases. The CDR3 totals 11 residues. Germline V gene lookup returns CDR1 SQVTM and CDR2 ANQGSEA. PCR involved 60 Vbeta and 13 Jbeta primers. Sequenced by immunoSEQ multiplex PCR; TCRdb stores in-frame clones only, minus some. The sample contains some 44,000 clones, about nine tenths of which appear only once. The chain couples TRBV29-1 to TRBJ1-2, with D uncertain. The receptor was isolated from a woman aged 35 to 49 in good health and CMV-seropositive. Sequenced material: PBMCs. CDR3 coding DNA: TGCAGCGTTGCGGAGGAATATGGCTACACCTTC. Its translation: CSVAEEYGYTF.